The T cell receptor beta chain under discussion was sequenced for a study of response to subunit inactivated influenza vaccine. TCRdb reprocessed the RT-PCR reads with MiXCR, giving one entry per CDR3 protein. The sample lists 650,000 to 850,000 distinct CDR3 sequences, over 11% occurring once. Study-wide results and limits: The authors suggested that every seasonal influenza vaccination recruits few new T cells.

Germline V lookup: CDR1 SGHRS, CDR2 YFSETQ. The CDR3 is made up of 14 amino acids. V gave up 0 bases and J gave up 5 bases, with 9 bases separating them. About this clonotype: No antigen is known for it.

This sequence originates from a man in his fifties who received an inactivated influenza vaccine. The specimen was PBMCs from blood, collected around 14 days before vaccination. The rearrangement uses TRBV5-1 and TRBJ2-1; D is ambiguous. The CDR3 loop reads CASSLGDLDNEQFF. DNA for the CDR3: TGCGCCAGCAGCTTGGGTGATTTAGACAATGAGCAGTTCTTC. Based on the CDR3 plus reference TRBV5-1 and TRBJ2-1, the full variable domain is KAGVTQTPRYLIKTRGQQVTLSCSPISGHRSVSWYQQTPGQGLQFLFEYFSETQRNKGNFPGRFSGRQFSNSRSEMNVSTLELGDSALYLCASSLGDLDNEQFFGPGTRLTVL.